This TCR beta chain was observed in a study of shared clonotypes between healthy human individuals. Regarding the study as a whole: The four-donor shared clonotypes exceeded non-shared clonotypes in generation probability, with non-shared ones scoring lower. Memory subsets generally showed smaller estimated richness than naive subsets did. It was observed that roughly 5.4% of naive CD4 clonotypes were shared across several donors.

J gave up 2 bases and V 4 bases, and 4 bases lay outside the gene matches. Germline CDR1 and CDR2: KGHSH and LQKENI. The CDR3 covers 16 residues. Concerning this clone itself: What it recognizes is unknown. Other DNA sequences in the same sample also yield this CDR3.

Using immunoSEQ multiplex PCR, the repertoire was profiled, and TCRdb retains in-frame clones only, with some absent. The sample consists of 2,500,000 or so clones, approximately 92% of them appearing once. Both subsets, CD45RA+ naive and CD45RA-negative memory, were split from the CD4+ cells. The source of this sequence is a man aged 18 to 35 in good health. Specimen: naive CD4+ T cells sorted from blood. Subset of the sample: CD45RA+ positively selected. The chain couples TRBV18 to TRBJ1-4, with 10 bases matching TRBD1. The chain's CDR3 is CASSRDRGSTNEKLFF. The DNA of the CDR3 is TGTGCCAGCTCACGGGACAGGGGTTCTACTAATGAAAAACTGTTTTTT. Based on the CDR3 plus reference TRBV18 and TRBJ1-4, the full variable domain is NAGVMQNPRHLVRRRGQEARLRCSPMKGHSHVYWYRQLPEEGLKFMVYLQKENIIDESGMPKERFSAEFPKEGPSILRIQQVVRGDSAAYFCASSRDRGSTNEKLFFGSGTQLSVL.